The 14 T cell receptor beta chains reported below all come from one sample, sequenced in a study of siplizumab effects on memory and regulatory T cells. Generated by immunoSEQ multiplex PCR, the TCRdb table keeps only in-frame clones and is missing some. The table has roughly 120,000 clones, 92% seen once. Material for sequencing was CD4+ T cells sorted from blood. Source of these receptors: a human donor in good health.

The chain has TRBV5-1 and TRBJ2-1; no clear D gene. Trimming stripped 0 bases from V and 7 bases from J, with 11 bases between. In germline, CDR1 is SGHRS, CDR2 YFSETQ. This CDR3 has 14 residues. CDR3 nucleotides: TGCGCCAGCAGCTTGGAGGCTGGTCGAAATGAGCAGTTCTTC. Amino acid sequence: CASSLEAGRNEQFF.

The chain couples TRBV30 to TRBJ2-7, with unresolved D. The CDR3 covers 16 residues. In germline, CDR1 is GTSNPN, CDR2 SVGIG (reference sequence). The V end was cut by 2 bases, the J end by 4 bases, with 21 bases between. The CDR3 DNA is TGTGCCTGGAGTCGACTCCGGGCTTCGAAAGGTTACGAGCAGTACTTC. Its protein product is CAWSRLRASKGYEQYF.

This chain connects TRBV27 to TRBJ2-5; TRBD2 agrees at 14 bases. CDR3 length equals 16 residues. Germline values: CDR1 MNHEY, CDR2 SMNVEV (reference sequence). The junction had 5 bases not matched to a gene; V was cut back by 3 bases and J by 5 bases. The CDR3 nucleotides read TGTGCCAGCAGTTTCGGGACTAGCGGGGGCAGGGAGACCCAGTACTTC. It codes for CASSFGTSGGRETQYF.

The chain is built from TRBV6-5 and TRBJ2-7; 9 positions match TRBD2. The trim removed 6 bases at V and 4 bases at J, leaving 10 bases unmatched. The V gene's germline CDR1 is MNHEY and CDR2 SVGAGI. The CDR3 totals 15 residues. The DNA of the CDR3 is TGTGCCAGCAGCCTGACTGCCGCGGGAGGGTACGAGCAGTACTTC. Protein: CASSLTAAGGYEQYF.

J is TRBJ1-3 and V is TRBV6-5; 7 nucleotides agree with TRBD1. The trim removed 4 bases at V and 8 bases at J, leaving 11 bases unmatched. The V gene's germline CDR1 is MNHEY and CDR2 SVGAGI. The CDR3 length is 15 residues. The CDR3 nucleotides are TGTGCCAGCAGTTCCACCACAGGGGCGGGAGACACCATATATTTT. Protein sequence: CASSSTTGAGDTIYF.

V usage is TRBV15 and J usage is TRBJ2-2, with 10 bases matching TRBD2. Unmatched junction bases numbered 11, after V lost 0 bases and J lost 7 bases. Germline V gene lookup returns CDR1 LNHNV and CDR2 YYDKDF (reference sequence). The CDR3 loop spans 18 amino acids. The CDR3 sequence: CATSRDAPSGGVGGELFF. The CDR3 nucleotides read TGTGCCACCAGCAGAGATGCTCCCAGCGGGGGGGTTGGCGGGGAGCTGTTTTTT.

The chain uses TRBV5-1 and TRBJ2-5, with TRBD2 matching over 10 bases. V was clipped by 4 bases and J by 2 bases; unmatched bases: 5. The germline V gene has CDR1 SGHRS and CDR2 YFSETQ. This CDR3 has 15 residues. CDR3 in amino acids: CASSLTTSGQETQYF. The CDR3 DNA follows: TGCGCCAGCAGCCTGACGACTAGCGGGCAAGAGACCCAGTACTTC.

The J gene is TRBJ1-1, the V gene TRBV11-2; no clear D. This CDR3 has 13 residues. Germline V gives CDR1 SGHAT, CDR2 FQNNGV. Trimming left V 2 bases short and J 1 base short, with 5 bases between. In DNA, the CDR3 is TGTGCCAGCAGCTTAACGGGGAACACTGAAGCTTTCTTT. Translation gives CASSLTGNTEAFF.

This chain joins TRBV6-6 and TRBJ1-2, with D unresolved. Germline CDR1 MNHNY, CDR2 SVGAGI (reference sequence). Deletions cut 6 bases from V and 5 bases from J, with 4 bases between. The CDR3 covers 10 residues. This CDR3 is CASRGYGYTF. The DNA of the CDR3 is TGTGCCAGCAGGGGGTATGGCTACACCTTC.

The rearrangement joins TRBV6-5 to TRBJ1-5; D ambiguous. The CDR3 totals 14 residues. Germline CDR1 and CDR2: MNHEY and SVGAGI. The V and J ends lost 2 bases and 4 bases respectively, with 9 bases between them. Here the CDR3 DNA reads TGTGCCAGCAGTTACAGGGTCGGTAATCAGCCCCAGCATTTT. As protein: CASSYRVGNQPQHF.

CDR3 coding DNA: TGTGCCACCAGCATAAAACGGTGGGAACAAGACACTGAAGCTTTCTTT. It is translated as CATSIKRWEQDTEAFF. The V gene is TRBV15, the J gene TRBJ1-1; D call uncertain. This CDR3 is built from 16 residues. Germline lookup yields CDR1 LNHNV and CDR2 YYDKDF (reference sequence). The V end was cut by 4 bases, the J end by 3 bases, with 18 bases between.

CDR3 region: CSVEDRRGPQFF. CDR3 nucleotide sequence: TGCAGCGTTGAAGATCGTAGGGGTCCCCAGTTCTTC. The V call is TRBV29-1, the J call TRBJ2-1; TRBD1 might be the D (5 bases). The germline V gene encodes CDR1 SQVTM and CDR2 ANQGSEA. The V end was cut by 0 bases, the J end by 13 bases, with 13 bases between. This CDR3 has 12 residues.

The gene calls are TRBV6-5 and TRBJ2-1, with no clear D. Trimming pared 6 bases from V and 0 bases from J, leaving 12 bases between. Germline-derived CDR1 and CDR2 are MNHEY and SVGAGI. The CDR3 is made up of 15 amino acids. The CDR3 protein is CASSLLLSSYNEQFF. CDR3 bases: TGTGCCAGCAGCCTTCTCCTAAGCTCCTACAATGAGCAGTTCTTC.

Only one count was recorded for this clone. The chain is built from TRBV5-5 and TRBJ1-6, with D uncertain. The CDR3 consists of 13 residues. V was pared by 7 bases and J by 9 bases, with 14 bases between. Per germline, CDR1 SGHKS and CDR2 YYEKEE (reference sequence). CDR3 sequence (DNA): TGTGCCAGCCCCCCCCCGGGCGGTTCACCCCTCCACTTT. Translated: CASPPPGGSPLHF.